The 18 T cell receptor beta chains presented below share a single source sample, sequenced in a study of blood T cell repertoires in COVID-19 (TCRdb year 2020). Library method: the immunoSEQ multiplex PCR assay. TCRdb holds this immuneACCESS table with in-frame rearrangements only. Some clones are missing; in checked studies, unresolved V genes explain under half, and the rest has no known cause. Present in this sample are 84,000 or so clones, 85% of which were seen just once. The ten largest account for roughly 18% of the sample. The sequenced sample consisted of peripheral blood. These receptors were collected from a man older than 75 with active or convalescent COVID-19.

The DNA for the CDR3 is TGTGCCACCAGCGGAGGGAAAGCCCTTAAATGGGCAGATACGCAGTATTTT. As protein: CATSGGKALKWADTQYF. The rearrangement joins TRBV24-1 to TRBJ2-3; a weak D match, TRBD2 (6 bases). CDR1 and CDR2 (germline): KGHDR, SFDVKD. The V end lost 7 bases, the J end lost 4 bases, and 23 bases lay between the germline ends. This CDR3 is built from 17 residues.

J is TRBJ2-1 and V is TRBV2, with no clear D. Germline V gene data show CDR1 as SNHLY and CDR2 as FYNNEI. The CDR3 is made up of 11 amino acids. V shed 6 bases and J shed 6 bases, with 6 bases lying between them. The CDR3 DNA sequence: TGTGCCAGCAGGAGTGGCAATGAGCAGTTCTTC. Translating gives CASRSGNEQFF.

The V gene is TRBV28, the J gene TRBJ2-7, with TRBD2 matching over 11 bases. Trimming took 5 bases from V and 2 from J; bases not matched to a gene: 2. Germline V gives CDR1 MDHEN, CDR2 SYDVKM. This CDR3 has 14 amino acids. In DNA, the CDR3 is TGTGCCAGCAGTCTTAGCGGGGGGGCCTACGAGCAGTACGTC. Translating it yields CASSLSGGAYEQYV.

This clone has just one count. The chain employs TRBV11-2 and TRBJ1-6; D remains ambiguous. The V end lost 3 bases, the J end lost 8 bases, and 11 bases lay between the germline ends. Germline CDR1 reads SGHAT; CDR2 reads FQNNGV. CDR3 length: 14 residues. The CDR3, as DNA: TGTGCCAGCAGCTTTAGTGGTGTGGATTCACCCCTCCACTTT. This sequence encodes CASSFSGVDSPLHF.

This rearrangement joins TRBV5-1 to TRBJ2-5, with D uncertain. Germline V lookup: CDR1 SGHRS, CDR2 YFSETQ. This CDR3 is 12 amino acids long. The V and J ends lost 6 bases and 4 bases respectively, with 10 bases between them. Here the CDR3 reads CASNRNGETQYF. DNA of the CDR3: TGCGCCAGCAACCGCAACGGAGAGACCCAGTACTTC.

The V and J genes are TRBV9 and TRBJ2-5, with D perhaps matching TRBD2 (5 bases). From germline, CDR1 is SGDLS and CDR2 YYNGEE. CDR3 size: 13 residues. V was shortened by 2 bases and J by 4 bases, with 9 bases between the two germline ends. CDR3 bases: TGTGCCAGCAGCGTCGGGATAGGAGAGACCCAGTACTTC. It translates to CASSVGIGETQYF.

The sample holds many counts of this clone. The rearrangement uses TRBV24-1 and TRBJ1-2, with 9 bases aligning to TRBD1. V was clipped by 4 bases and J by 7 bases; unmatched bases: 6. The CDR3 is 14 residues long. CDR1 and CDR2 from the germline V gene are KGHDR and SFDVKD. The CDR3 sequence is CATSDLDRGGGYTF. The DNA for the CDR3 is TGTGCCACCAGTGACTTGGACAGGGGCGGTGGCTACACCTTC.

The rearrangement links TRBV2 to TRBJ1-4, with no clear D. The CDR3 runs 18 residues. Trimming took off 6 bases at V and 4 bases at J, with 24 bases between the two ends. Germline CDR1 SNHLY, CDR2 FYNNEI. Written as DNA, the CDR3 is TGTGCCAGCAGGCTTCGGGCGACGGGAAGAGAGTTTAATGAAAAACTGTTTTTT. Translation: CASRLRATGREFNEKLFF.

CDR3 residues: CSVEGVETEAFF. In DNA, the CDR3 is TGCAGCGTTGAAGGAGTCGAAACTGAAGCTTTCTTT. The chain carries TRBV29-1 and TRBJ1-1; D gene uncertain. There are 12 residues in the CDR3. Between the trimmed V and J ends, which lost 1 base and 5 bases, there was a span of 8 bases. The germline V gene has CDR1 SQVTM and CDR2 ANQGSEA.

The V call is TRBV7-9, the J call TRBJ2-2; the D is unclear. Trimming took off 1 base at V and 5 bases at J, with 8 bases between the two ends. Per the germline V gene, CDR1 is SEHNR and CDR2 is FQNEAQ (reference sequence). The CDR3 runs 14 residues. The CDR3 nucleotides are TGTGCCAGCAGCTTAGTGCGCGAAACCGGGGAGCTGTTTTTT. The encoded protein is CASSLVRETGELFF.

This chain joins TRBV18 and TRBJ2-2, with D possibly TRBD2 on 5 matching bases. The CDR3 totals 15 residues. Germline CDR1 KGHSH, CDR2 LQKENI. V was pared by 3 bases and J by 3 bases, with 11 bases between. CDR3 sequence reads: CASSPRGRDTGELFF. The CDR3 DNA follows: TGTGCCAGCTCACCGAGAGGGCGAGACACCGGGGAGCTGTTTTTT.

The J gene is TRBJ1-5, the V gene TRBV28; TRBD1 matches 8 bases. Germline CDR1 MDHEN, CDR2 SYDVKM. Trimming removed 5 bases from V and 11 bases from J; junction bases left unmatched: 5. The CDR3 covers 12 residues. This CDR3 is CASSPQGVSQHF. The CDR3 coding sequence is TGTGCCAGCAGTCCACAGGGGGTTTCCCAGCATTTT.

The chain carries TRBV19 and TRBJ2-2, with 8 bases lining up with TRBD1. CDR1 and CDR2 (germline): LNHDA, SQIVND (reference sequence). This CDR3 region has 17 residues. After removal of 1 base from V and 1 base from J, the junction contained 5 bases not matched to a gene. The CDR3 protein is CASSIVPGQGNTGELFF. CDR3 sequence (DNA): TGTGCCAGTAGTATAGTCCCTGGACAGGGGAACACCGGGGAGCTGTTTTTT.

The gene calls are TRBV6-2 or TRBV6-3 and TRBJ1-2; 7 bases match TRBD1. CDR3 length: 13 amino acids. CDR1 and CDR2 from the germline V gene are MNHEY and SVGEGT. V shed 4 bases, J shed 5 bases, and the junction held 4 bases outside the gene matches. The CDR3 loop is CASSFGRGYGYTF. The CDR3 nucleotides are TGTGCCAGCAGTTTTGGCAGGGGGTATGGCTACACCTTC.

The CDR3 nucleotides are TGTGCCAGCTCACAGGGGTTAGACCCACCCCTCCACTTT. Protein sequence: CASSQGLDPPLHF. This chain joins TRBV18 and TRBJ1-6; D may be TRBD1 (5 bases). Per germline, CDR1 KGHSH and CDR2 LQKENI. The CDR3 is made up of 13 amino acids. Trimming stripped 4 bases from V and 11 bases from J, with 12 bases between.

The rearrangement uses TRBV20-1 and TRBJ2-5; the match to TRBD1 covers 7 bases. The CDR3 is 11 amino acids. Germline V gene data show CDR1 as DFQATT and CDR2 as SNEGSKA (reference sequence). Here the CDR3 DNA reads TGCGTAGACAGGGAACAAGAGACCCAGTACTTC. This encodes CVDREQETQYF.

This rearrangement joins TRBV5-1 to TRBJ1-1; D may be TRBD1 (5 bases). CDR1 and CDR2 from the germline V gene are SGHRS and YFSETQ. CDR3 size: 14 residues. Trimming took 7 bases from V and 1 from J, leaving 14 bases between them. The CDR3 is CASQRIQENTEAFF. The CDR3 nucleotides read TGCGCCAGCCAGAGGATACAGGAGAACACTGAAGCTTTCTTT.

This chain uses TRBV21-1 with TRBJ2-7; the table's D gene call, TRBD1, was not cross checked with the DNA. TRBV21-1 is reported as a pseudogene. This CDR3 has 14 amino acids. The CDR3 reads CASSKAWPPYEQYV. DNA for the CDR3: TGTGCCAGCAGCAAAGCTTGGCCCCCTTACGAGCAGTACGTC.